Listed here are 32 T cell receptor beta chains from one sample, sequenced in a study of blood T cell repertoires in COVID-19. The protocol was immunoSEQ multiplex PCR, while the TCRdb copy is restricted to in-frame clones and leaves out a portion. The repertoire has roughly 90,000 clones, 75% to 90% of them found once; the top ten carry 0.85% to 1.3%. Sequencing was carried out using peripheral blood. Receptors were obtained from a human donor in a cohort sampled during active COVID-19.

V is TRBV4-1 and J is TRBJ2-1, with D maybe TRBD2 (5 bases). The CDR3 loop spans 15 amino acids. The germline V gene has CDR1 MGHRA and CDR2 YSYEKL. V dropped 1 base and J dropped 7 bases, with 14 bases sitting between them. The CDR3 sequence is CASSQARGGGNEQFF. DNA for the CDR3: TGCGCCAGCAGCCAAGCCCGGGGTGGTGGGAATGAGCAGTTCTTC.

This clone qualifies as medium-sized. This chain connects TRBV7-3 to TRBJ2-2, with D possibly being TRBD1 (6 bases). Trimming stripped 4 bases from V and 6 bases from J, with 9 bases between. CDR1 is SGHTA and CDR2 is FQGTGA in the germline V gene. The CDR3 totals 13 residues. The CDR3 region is CASSWGHAGELFF. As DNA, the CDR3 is TGTGCCAGCAGCTGGGGACACGCCGGGGAGCTGTTTTTT.

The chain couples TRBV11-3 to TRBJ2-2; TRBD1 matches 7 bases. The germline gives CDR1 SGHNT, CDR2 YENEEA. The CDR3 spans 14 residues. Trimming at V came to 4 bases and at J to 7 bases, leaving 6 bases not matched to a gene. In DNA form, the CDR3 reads TGTGCCAGCAGCTCCCGACAGGGAGACGGGGAGCTGTTTTTT. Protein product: CASSSRQGDGELFF.

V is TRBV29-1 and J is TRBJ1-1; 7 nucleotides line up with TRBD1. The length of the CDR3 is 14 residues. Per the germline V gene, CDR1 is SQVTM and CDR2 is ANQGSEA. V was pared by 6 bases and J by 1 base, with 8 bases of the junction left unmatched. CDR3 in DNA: TGCAGCGTGACCGTGGGACAGTCGAACACTGAAGCTTTCTTT. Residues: CSVTVGQSNTEAFF.

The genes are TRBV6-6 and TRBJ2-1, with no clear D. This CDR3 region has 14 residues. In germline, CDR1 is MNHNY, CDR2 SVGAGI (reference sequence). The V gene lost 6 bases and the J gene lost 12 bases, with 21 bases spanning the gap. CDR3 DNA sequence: TGTGCCAGCAGCCCTAATGGGCTCTCCGTAGGGCAGTTCTTC. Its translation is CASSPNGLSVGQFF.

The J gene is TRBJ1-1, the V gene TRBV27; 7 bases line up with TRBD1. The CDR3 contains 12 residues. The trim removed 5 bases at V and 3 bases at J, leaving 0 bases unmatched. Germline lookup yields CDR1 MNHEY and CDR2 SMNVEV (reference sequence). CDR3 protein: CASSQGDTEAFF. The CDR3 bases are TGTGCCAGCAGTCAGGGGGACACTGAAGCTTTCTTT.

The CDR3 loop is CASSLGASGGTDTQYF. The CDR3 bases are TGTGCCAGCAGCCTAGGAGCTAGCGGGGGCACAGATACGCAGTATTTT. This chain joins TRBV7-6 and TRBJ2-3; 9 bases align to TRBD2. Trimming cost V 5 bases and J 1 base; bases outside gene matches: 7. The CDR3 is 16 residues long. Germline V gives CDR1 SGHVS, CDR2 FNYEAQ.

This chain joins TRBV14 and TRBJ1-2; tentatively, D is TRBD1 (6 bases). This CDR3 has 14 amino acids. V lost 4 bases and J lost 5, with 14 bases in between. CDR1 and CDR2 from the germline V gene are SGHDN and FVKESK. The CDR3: CASSPPGQWYGYTF. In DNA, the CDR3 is TGTGCCAGCAGCCCCCCCGGACAGTGGTATGGCTACACCTTC. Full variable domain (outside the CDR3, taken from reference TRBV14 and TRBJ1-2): EAGVTQFPSHSVIEKGQTVTLRCDPISGHDNLYWYRRVMGKEIKFLLHFVKESKQDESGMPNNRFLAERTGGTYSTLKVQPAELEDSGVYFCASSPPGQWYGYTFGSGTRLTVV.

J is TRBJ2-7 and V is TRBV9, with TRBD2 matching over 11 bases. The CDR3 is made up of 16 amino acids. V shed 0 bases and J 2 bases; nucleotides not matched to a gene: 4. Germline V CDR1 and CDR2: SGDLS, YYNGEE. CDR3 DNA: TGTGCCAGCAGCGTAGGGGGACTAGCGGCCACCTACGAGCAGTACTTC. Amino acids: CASSVGGLAATYEQYF.

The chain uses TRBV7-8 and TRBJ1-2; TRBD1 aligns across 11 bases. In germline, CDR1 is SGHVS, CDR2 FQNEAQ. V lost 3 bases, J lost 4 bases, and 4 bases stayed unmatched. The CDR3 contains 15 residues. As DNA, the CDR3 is TGTGCCAGCAGCTTTGGGACAGGGGGGACCTATGGCTACACCTTC. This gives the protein CASSFGTGGTYGYTF.

The CDR3 protein is CASAPQETQYF. The CDR3 nucleotides read TGCGCCAGCGCGCCTCAAGAGACCCAGTACTTC. The V call is TRBV5-1, the J call TRBJ2-5; D ambiguous. Trimming left V 7 bases short and J 2 bases short, with 6 bases between. CDR1 SGHRS and CDR2 YFSETQ come from the germline V gene. The CDR3 is 11 residues long. The full variable domain, in which reference TRBV5-1 and TRBJ2-5 provide the parts outside the CDR3, is KAGVTQTPRYLIKTRGQQVTLSCSPISGHRSVSWYQQTPGQGLQFLFEYFSETQRNKGNFPGRFSGRQFSNSRSEMNVSTLELGDSALYLCASAPQETQYFGPGTRLLVL.

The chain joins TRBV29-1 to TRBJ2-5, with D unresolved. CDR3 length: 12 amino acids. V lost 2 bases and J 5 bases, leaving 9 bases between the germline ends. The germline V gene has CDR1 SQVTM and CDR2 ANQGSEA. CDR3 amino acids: CSVEPSRETQYF. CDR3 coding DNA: TGCAGCGTTGAACCATCTAGGGAGACCCAGTACTTC.

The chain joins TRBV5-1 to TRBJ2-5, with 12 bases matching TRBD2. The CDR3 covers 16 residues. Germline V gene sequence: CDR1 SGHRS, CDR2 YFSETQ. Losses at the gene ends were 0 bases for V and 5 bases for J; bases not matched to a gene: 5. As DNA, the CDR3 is TGCGCCAGCAGCTTGGGCGCTAGCGGGAGGGACGAGACCCAGTACTTC. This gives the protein CASSLGASGRDETQYF.

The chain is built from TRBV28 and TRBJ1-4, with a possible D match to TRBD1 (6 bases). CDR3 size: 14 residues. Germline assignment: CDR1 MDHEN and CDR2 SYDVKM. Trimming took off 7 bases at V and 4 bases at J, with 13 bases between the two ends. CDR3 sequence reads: CASNQAGDNEKLFF. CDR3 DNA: TGTGCCAGCAACCAGGCAGGGGATAATGAAAAACTGTTTTTT.

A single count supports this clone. In DNA form, the CDR3 reads TGCGCCAGCAGCTTGGCACAGGGGCCCCGGGAGCTGTTTTTT. It codes for CASSLAQGPRELFF. V and J are TRBV5-1 and TRBJ2-2, with TRBD1 matching 7 bases. Trimming removed 0 bases from V and 9 bases from J; junction bases left unmatched: 5. Per germline, CDR1 SGHRS and CDR2 YFSETQ. The CDR3 is 14 residues long.

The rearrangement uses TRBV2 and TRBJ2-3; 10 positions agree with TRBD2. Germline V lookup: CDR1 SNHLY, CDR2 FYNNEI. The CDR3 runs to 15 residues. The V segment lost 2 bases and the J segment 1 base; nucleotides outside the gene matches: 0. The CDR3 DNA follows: TGTGCCAGCAGTGAACTAGCGGGAGGCACAGATACGCAGTATTTT. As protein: CASSELAGGTDTQYF.

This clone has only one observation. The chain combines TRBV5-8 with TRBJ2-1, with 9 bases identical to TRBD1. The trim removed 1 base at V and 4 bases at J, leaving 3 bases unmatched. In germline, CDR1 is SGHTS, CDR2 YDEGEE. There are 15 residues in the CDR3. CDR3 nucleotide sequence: TGTGCCAGCAGCTTGTTGGGGACAGGGTACAATGAGCAGTTCTTC. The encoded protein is CASSLLGTGYNEQFF.

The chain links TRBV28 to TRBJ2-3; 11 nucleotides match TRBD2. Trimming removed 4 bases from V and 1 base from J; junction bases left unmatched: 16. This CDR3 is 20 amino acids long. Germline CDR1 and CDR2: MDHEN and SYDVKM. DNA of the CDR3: TGTGCCAGCAGTTCGAGGGGGGGGACTAGCGGACGCCTGCGCACAGATACGCAGTATTTT. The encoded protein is CASSSRGGTSGRLRTDTQYF. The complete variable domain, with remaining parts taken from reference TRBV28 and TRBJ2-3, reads DVKVTQSSRYLVKRTGEKVFLECVQDMDHENMFWYRQDPGLGLRLIYFSYDVKMKEKGDIPEGYSVSREKKERFSLILESASTNQTSMYLCASSSRGGTSGRLRTDTQYFGPGTRLTVL.

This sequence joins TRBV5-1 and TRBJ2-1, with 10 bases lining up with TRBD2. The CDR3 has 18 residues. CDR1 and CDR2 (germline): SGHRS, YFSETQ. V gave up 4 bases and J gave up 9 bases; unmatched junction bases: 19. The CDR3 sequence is CASSLGASGSNYWGEQFF. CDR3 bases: TGCGCCAGCAGCCTGGGGGCTAGCGGGAGTAATTATTGGGGTGAGCAGTTCTTC.

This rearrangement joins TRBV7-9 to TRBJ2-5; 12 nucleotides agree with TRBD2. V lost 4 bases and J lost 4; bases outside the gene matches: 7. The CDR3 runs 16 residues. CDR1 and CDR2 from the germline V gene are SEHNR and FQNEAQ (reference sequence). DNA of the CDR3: TGTGCCAGCAGCTCTAGCGGGAGGGCCCCCGGAGAGACCCAGTACTTC. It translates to CASSSSGRAPGETQYF. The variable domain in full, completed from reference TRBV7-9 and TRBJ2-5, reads DTGVSQNPRHKITKRGQNVTFRCDPISEHNRLYWYRQTLGQGPEFLTYFQNEAQLEKSRLLSDRFSAERPKGSFSTLEIQRTEQGDSAMYLCASSSSGRAPGETQYFGPGTRLLVL.

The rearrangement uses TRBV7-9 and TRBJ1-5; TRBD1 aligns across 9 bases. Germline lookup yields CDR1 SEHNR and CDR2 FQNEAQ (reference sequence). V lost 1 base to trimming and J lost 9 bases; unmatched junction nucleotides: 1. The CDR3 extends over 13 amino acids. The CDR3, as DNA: TGTGCCAGCAGCTTAGAGGGACAGGGGCCCCAGCATTTT. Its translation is CASSLEGQGPQHF.

The CDR3 coding sequence is TGTGCCAGCAGCCAGGGACAGGGGAGGAGAGAGCAGTACTTC. Translation gives CASSQGQGRREQYF. The chain joins TRBV13 to TRBJ2-7, with 10 bases fitting TRBD1. Germline assignment: CDR1 PRHDT and CDR2 FYEKMQ (reference sequence). The CDR3 is 14 residues long. J gave up 7 bases and V 5 bases, and 8 bases lay outside the gene matches. The full variable domain, rest sourced from reference TRBV13 and TRBJ2-7, is AAGVIQSPRHLIKEKRETATLKCYPIPRHDTVYWYQQGPGQDPQFLISFYEKMQSDKGSIPDRFSAQQFSDYHSELNMSSLELGDSALYFCASSQGQGRREQYFGPGTRLTVT.

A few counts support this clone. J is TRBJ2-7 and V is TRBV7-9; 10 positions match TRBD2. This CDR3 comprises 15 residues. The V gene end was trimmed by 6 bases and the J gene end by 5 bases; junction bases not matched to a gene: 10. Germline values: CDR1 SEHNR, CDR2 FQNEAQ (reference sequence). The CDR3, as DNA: TGTGCCAGCAGTCGGACTAGCGGCGGTGCGGACGAGCAGTACTTC. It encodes CASSRTSGGADEQYF. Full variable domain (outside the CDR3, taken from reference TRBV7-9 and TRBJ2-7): DTGVSQNPRHKITKRGQNVTFRCDPISEHNRLYWYRQTLGQGPEFLTYFQNEAQLEKSRLLSDRFSAERPKGSFSTLEIQRTEQGDSAMYLCASSRTSGGADEQYFGPGTRLTVT.

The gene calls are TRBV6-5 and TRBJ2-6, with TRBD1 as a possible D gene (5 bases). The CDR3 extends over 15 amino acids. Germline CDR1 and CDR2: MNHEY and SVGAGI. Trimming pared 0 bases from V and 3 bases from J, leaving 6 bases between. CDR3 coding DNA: TGTGCCAGCAGTTACTCAGGGGTTGGGGCCAACGTCCTGACTTTC. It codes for CASSYSGVGANVLTF.

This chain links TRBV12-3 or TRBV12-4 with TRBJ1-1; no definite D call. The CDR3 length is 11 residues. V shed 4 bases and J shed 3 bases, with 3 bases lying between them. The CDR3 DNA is TGTGCCAGCAGTTCCTACACTGAAGCTTTCTTT. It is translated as CASSSYTEAFF.

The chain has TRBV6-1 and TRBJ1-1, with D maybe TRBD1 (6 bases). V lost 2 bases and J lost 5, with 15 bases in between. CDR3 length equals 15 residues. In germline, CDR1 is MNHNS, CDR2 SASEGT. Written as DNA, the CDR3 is TGTGCCAGCAGTGAAATGCGGGGGGGCGCGACTGAAGCTTTCTTT. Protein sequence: CASSEMRGGATEAFF.

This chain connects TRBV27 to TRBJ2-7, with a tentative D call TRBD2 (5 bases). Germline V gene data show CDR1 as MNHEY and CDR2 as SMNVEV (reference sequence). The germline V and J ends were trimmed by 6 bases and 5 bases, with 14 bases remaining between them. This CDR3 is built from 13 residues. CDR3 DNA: TGTGCCAGCAGCCCGGGGTTACTCAACGAGCAGTACTTC. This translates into CASSPGLLNEQYF.

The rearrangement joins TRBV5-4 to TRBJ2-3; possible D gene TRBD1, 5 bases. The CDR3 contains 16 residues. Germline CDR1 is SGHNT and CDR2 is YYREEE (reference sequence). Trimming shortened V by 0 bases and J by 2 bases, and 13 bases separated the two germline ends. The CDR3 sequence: CASSLAGQGNTDTQYF. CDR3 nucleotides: TGTGCCAGCAGCTTGGCGGGCCAGGGAAACACAGATACGCAGTATTTT.

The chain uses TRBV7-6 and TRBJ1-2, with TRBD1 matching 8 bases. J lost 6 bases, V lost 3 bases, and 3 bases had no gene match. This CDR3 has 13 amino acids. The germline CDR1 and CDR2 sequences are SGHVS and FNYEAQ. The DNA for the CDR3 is TGTGCCAGCAGCTTTGGACAGGGTGATGGCTACACCTTC. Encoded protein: CASSFGQGDGYTF.

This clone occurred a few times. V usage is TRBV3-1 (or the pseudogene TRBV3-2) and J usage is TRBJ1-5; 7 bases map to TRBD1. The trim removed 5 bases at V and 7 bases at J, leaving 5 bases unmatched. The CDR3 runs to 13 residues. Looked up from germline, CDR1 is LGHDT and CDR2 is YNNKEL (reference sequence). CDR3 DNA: TGTGCCAGCAGCACAGGGGTCGGGCAGCCCCAGCATTTT. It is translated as CASSTGVGQPQHF.

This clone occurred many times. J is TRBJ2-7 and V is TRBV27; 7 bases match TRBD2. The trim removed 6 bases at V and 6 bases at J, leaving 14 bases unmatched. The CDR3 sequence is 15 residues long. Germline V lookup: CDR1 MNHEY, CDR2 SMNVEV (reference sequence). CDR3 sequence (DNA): TGTGCCAGCAGCCGGGGCGGGAGTAATCGGCGCGAGCAGTACTTC. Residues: CASSRGGSNRREQYF.

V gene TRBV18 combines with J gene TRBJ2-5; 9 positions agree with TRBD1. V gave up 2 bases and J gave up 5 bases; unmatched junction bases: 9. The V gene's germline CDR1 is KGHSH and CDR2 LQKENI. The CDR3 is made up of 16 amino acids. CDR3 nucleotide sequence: TGTGCCAGCTCACCAAAAGAGGGACAGGGTAGTGAGACCCAGTACTTC. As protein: CASSPKEGQGSETQYF.